A single sample is the source of the 5 T cell receptor beta chains below, sequenced in a study of control samples from healthy donors and cancer patients. Profiled with immunoSEQ multiplex PCR; TCRdb holds only in-frame clones, not every one. This sample has 120,000 to 150,000 clones; 75% to 95% occur once, and the top ten carry 3% to 3.5%. What was sequenced was blood. These receptors were collected from a man aged 25 to 40 in good health.

The rearrangement links TRBV7-9 to TRBJ1-2, with D unresolved. Deletions cut 2 bases from V and 4 bases from J, with 17 bases between. Germline CDR1 reads SEHNR; CDR2 reads FQNEAQ (reference sequence). CDR3 length: 16 amino acids. The CDR3 spells CASSLSSSADLYGYTF. The CDR3 DNA is TGTGCCAGCAGCTTAAGCTCGTCAGCTGACCTCTATGGCTACACCTTC.

The V gene is TRBV5-5, the J gene TRBJ2-1; 8 bases align to TRBD2. The V gene end was trimmed by 2 bases and the J gene end by 5 bases; junction bases not matched to a gene: 6. The germline V gene has CDR1 SGHKS and CDR2 YYEKEE (reference sequence). The CDR3 runs to 15 residues. Written as DNA, the CDR3 is TGTGCCAGCAGCTTAGGACTAGCTCTGAACAATGAGCAGTTCTTC. It specifies CASSLGLALNNEQFF.

The rearrangement links TRBV7-3 to TRBJ2-7, with 10 positions matching TRBD1. The CDR3 spans 15 residues. The ends lost 0 bases at V and 5 bases at J; junction bases unmatched: 4. Germline assignment: CDR1 SGHTA and CDR2 FQGTGA. The CDR3: CASSLTGTGVHEQYF. The CDR3 DNA reads as TGTGCCAGCAGCTTAACGGGGACAGGGGTTCACGAGCAGTACTTC.

This sequence joins TRBV4-2 and TRBJ2-7, with no clear D. This CDR3 is built from 15 residues. V lost 0 bases and J 2 bases, leaving 11 bases between the germline ends. Germline loops: CDR1 LGHNA, CDR2 YNFKEQ. The CDR3 DNA reads as TGTGCCAGCAGCCAAGAATCCGACTCGCCCTACGAGCAGTACTTC. Translated: CASSQESDSPYEQYF.

V usage is TRBV5-1 and J usage is TRBJ1-1; TRBD1 might be the D (5 bases). From germline, CDR1 is SGHRS and CDR2 YFSETQ. The CDR3 contains 14 residues. V dropped 5 bases and J dropped 0 bases, with 11 bases sitting between them. The CDR3 reads CASRIQGMNTEAFF. In DNA, the CDR3 is TGCGCCAGCAGGATTCAGGGCATGAACACTGAAGCTTTCTTT.